This T cell receptor beta chain was obtained from a study of regulatory T cells in long-lasting Graves disease. As to time point: persistent/refractory GD, antithyroid drugs over 5 years with positive TRAb. Making the TCR library involved RNA that had been extracted from PBMCs. This CDR3 comprises 15 residues. V was cut by 6 bases and J by 7 bases, with 16 bases left in between. Germline values: CDR1 MDHEN, CDR2 SYDVKM. TCR beta libraries were built with iRepertoire HTBI primers and Arm-PCR of CDR3 regions. The authors' processing: Sample data revealed 60 to 80 TRBV and 14 TRBJ segments. TCRdb passed the multiplex PCR reads through MiXCR, listing each CDR3 protein once. Clone size and V and J calls follow TCRdb, not the original study. The table shows approximately 380,000 distinct CDR3 sequences, with under 25% occurring only once.

The V and J genes are TRBV28 and TRBJ1-6; perhaps TRBD1 as D (5 bases). This specimen consisted of peripheral blood mononuclear cells (PBMCs), obtained when the disease was refractory, from a patient treated with antithyroid drugs. This clonotype was obtained from a female donor with Graves disease. The CDR3: CASSLGLGGNSPLHF. CDR3 in DNA: TGTGCCAGCAGCTTAGGGCTCGGGGGGAATTCACCCCTCCACTTT.